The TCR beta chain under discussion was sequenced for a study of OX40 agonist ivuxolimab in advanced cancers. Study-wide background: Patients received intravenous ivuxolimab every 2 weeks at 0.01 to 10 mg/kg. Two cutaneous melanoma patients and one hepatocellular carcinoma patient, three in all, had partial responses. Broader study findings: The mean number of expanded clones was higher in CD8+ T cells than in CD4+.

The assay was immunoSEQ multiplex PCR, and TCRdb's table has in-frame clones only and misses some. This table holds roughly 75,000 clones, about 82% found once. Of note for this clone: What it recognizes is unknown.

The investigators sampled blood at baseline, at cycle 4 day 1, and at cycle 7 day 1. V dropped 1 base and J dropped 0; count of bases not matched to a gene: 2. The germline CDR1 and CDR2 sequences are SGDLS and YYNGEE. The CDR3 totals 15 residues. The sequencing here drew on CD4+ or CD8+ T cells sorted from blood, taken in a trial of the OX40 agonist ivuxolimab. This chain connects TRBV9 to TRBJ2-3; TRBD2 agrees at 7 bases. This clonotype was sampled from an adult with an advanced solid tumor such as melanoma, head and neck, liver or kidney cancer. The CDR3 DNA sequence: TGTGCCAGCAGCGTAACTAGCGTGAGCACAGATACGCAGTATTTT. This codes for CASSVTSVSTDTQYF.